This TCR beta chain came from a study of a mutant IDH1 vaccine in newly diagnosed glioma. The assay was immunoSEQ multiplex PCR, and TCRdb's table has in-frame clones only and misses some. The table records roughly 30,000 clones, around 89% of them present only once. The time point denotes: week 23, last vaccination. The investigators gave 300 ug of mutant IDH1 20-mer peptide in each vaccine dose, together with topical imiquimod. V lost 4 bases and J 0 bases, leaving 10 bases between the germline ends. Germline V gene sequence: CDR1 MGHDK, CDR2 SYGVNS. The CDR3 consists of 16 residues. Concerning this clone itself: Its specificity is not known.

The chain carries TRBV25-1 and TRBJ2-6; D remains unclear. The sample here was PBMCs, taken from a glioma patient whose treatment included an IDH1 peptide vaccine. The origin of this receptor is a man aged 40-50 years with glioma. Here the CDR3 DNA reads TGTGCCAGCAGTGGTATTCGTTTCTCTGGGGCCAACGTCCTGACTTTC. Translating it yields CASSGIRFSGANVLTF.